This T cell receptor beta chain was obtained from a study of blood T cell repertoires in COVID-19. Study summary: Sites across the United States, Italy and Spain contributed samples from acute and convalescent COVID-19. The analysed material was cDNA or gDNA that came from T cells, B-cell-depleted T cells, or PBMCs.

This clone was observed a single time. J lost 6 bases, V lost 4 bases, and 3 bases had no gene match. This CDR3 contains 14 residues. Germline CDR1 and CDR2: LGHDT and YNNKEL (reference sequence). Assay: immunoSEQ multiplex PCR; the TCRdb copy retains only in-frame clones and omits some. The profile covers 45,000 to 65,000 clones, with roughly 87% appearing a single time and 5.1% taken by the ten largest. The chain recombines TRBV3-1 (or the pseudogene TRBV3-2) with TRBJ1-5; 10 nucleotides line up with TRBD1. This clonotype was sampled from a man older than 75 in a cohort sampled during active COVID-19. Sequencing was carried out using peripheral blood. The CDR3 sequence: CASSPTGGFQPQHF. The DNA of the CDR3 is TGTGCCAGCAGCCCGACAGGGGGCTTTCAGCCCCAGCATTTT.